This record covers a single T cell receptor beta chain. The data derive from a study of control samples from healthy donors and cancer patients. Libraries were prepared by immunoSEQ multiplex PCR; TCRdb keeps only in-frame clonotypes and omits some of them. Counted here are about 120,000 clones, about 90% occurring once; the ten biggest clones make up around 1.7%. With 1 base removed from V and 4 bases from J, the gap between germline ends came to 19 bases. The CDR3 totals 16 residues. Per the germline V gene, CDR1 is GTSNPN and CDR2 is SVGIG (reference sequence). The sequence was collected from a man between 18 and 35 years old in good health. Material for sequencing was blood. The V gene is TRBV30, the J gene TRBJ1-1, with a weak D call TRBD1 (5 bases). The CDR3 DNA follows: TGTGCCTGGAGTGCTCGGTGGCCGTCCGGGGGCACTGAAGCTTTCTTT. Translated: CAWSARWPSGGTEAFF.